This T cell receptor beta chain came from a study of T-cell memory formation after mild COVID-19. Study context: There were largely donor-specific TCR clusters.

It was 5'RACE with constant-segment primers that produced the TCR alpha and TCR beta cDNA libraries, which carried sample barcodes and UMIs. TCRdb itself ran the 5' RACE reads through MiXCR, one entry per CDR3 protein. Of under 350,000 distinct CDR3 sequences in the sample, 15% to 20% were seen once. Worth noting for this clonotype: Its antigen is undetermined.

Findings of the study overall: The finding that pre-infection memory included some responding clones suggested that cross-reactive memory joined. Contracting CD4+ clones sat mainly in CM and EM; CD8+ in EMRA.

The clonotype comes from a man between 18 and 29 years old who had mild COVID-19 (a few samples of this study predate the infection). Cell type and time point are not known. Specimen: PBMCs or a T cell subset sorted from them (not recorded which).

The CDR3 nucleotides are TGCAGTGCTAGACCGACTAGTGTGGAGACCCAGTACTTC. It is translated as CSARPTSVETQYF. The V and J genes are TRBV20-1 and TRBJ2-5; possibly TRBD2 for D (6 bases). CDR3 length: 13 amino acids. V dropped 2 bases and J dropped 5 bases, with 12 bases sitting between them. The germline gives CDR1 DFQATT, CDR2 SNEGSKA (reference sequence).